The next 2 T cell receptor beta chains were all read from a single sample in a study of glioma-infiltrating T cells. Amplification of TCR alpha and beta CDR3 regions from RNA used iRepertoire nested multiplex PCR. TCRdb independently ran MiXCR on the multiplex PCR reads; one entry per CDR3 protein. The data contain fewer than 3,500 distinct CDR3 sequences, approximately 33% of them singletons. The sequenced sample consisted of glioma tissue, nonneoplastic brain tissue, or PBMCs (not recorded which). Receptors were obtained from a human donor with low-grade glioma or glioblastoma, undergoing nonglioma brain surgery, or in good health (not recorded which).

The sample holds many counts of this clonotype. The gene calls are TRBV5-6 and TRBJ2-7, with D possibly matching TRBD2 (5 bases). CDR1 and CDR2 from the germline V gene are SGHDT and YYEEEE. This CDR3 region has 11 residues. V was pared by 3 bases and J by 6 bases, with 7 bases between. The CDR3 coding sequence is TGTGCCAGCAGCTCCCGGGGCGAGCAGTACTTC. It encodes CASSSRGEQYF.

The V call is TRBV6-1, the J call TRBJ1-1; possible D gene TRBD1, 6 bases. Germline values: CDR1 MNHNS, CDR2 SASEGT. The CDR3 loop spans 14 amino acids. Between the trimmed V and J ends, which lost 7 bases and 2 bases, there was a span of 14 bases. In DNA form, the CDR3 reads TGTGCCAGCACTACGGGACATCAAAACACTGAAGCTTTCTTT. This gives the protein CASTTGHQNTEAFF.